These 28 T cell receptor beta chains were all obtained from the same sample, sequenced in a study of blood T cell repertoires in COVID-19. Libraries were prepared by immunoSEQ multiplex PCR; TCRdb keeps only in-frame clonotypes and omits some of them. In the table there are 150,000 or so clones, around 80% of which are singletons. Material: PBMCs or T cells enriched from blood (not recorded which). These receptors originate from a woman between 45 and 65 years old who had recovered from COVID-19.

The chain employs TRBV5-4 and TRBJ2-2; D gene ambiguous. With 1 base removed from V and 1 base from J, the gap between germline ends came to 8 bases. CDR3 length: 15 residues. Germline loops: CDR1 SGHNT, CDR2 YYREEE (reference sequence). The chain's CDR3 is CASSLPQENTGELFF. As DNA, the CDR3 is TGTGCCAGCAGCTTGCCCCAGGAGAACACCGGGGAGCTGTTTTTT.

The chain is built from TRBV19 and TRBJ2-3; tentatively, D is TRBD2 (6 bases). V shed 4 bases and J shed 0 bases, with 11 bases lying between them. This CDR3 is built from 15 residues. Germline V gives CDR1 LNHDA, CDR2 SQIVND (reference sequence). The DNA for the CDR3 is TGTGCCAGTAGTAGGAGGGCGATTAGCACAGATACGCAGTATTTT. Translating gives CASSRRAISTDTQYF.

The chain carries TRBV7-2 and TRBJ1-4; D is ambiguous. V was clipped by 1 base and J by 5 bases, with 11 bases between them. This CDR3 contains 15 residues. The V gene's germline CDR1 is SGHTA and CDR2 FQGNSA. The CDR3 protein is CASSLGGGLNEKLFF. CDR3 sequence (DNA): TGTGCCAGCAGCTTAGGAGGAGGCCTAAATGAAAAACTGTTTTTT.

V usage is TRBV6-2 or TRBV6-3 and J usage is TRBJ1-1; TRBD1 matches at 10 bases. Trimming at V came to 2 bases and at J to 2 bases, leaving 2 bases not matched to a gene. In germline, CDR1 is MNHEY, CDR2 SVGEGT. This CDR3 region has 15 residues. CDR3 nucleotides: TGTGCCAGCAGTTACGGACAGGGGGTTAACACTGAAGCTTTCTTT. Amino acids: CASSYGQGVNTEAFF.

The chain uses TRBV18 and TRBJ1-5; D unclear. The ends were cut back, 3 bases at V and 2 bases at J, with 17 bases in the middle. Germline-derived CDR1 and CDR2 are KGHSH and LQKENI. The CDR3 length is 17 residues. CDR3 bases: TGTGCCAGCTCACCTCAAAGGAGCGCCGGGGGCAATCAGCCCCAGCATTTT. The encoded protein is CASSPQRSAGGNQPQHF.

The J gene is TRBJ1-2, the V gene TRBV18; the D is unclear. CDR3 length equals 15 residues. V lost 4 bases and J lost 2, with 14 bases in between. CDR1 and CDR2 (germline): KGHSH, LQKENI. CDR3 residues: CASSLTITQNYGYTF. For the CDR3, the DNA is TGTGCCAGCTCACTCACAATAACGCAGAACTATGGCTACACCTTC.

The chain carries TRBV7-8 and TRBJ2-7, with a possible D match to TRBD2 (6 bases). The V end was cut by 3 bases, the J end by 0 bases, with 12 bases between. The CDR3 contains 15 residues. CDR1 SGHVS and CDR2 FQNEAQ come from the germline V gene. The CDR3 region has the DNA TGTGCCAGCAGCTTTTACGCCGGGAGCTCCTACGAGCAGTACTTC. Protein sequence: CASSFYAGSSYEQYF.

This clone was recorded a few times. The chain links TRBV7-6 to TRBJ2-3; D unclear. The V gene's germline CDR1 is SGHVS and CDR2 FNYEAQ. V shed 0 bases and J shed 7 bases, with 5 bases lying between them. CDR3 length: 12 residues. In nucleotides, the CDR3 is TGTGCCAGCAGCTTAGCGGCCAATACGCAGTATTTT. Protein product: CASSLAANTQYF.

This chain uses TRBV7-2 with TRBJ2-7; D gene ambiguous. The CDR3 has 14 amino acids. Germline values: CDR1 SGHTA, CDR2 FQGNSA. Trimming shortened V by 4 bases and J by 2 bases, and 12 bases separated the two germline ends. DNA for the CDR3: TGTGCCAGCAGCTCTAGACGGTCGGCCTACGAGCAGTACTTC. Protein: CASSSRRSAYEQYF.

This chain joins TRBV18 and TRBJ2-2; 9 bases fit TRBD2. V trimming: 3 bases; J trimming: 2 bases; junction bases outside the gene matches: 1. The CDR3 spans 15 residues. Germline assignment: CDR1 KGHSH and CDR2 LQKENI. CDR3 sequence (DNA): TGTGCCAGCTCACCGACTAGCGGCAACACCGGGGAGCTGTTTTTT. The encoded protein is CASSPTSGNTGELFF.

This chain links TRBV6-2 or TRBV6-3 with TRBJ1-2, with a weak D call TRBD1 (5 bases). Germline CDR1 is MNHEY and CDR2 is SVGEGT. The V and J ends lost 1 base and 6 bases respectively, with 9 bases between them. The CDR3 contains 13 residues. CDR3 bases: TGTGCCAGCAGTTACTGGCAGGGCAATGGCTACACCTTC. This translates into CASSYWQGNGYTF.

The chain has TRBV27 and TRBJ2-7; D is perhaps TRBD2 (6 bases). Trimming stripped 6 bases from V and 3 bases from J, with 12 bases between. The CDR3 has 13 residues. Germline V gene lookup returns CDR1 MNHEY and CDR2 SMNVEV (reference sequence). DNA for the CDR3: TGTGCCAGCAGCTTGTCGGGGGTCTACGAGCAGTACTTC. Its translation: CASSLSGVYEQYF.

This chain connects TRBV5-6 to TRBJ2-7, with 8 bases lining up with TRBD1. The length of the CDR3 is 14 residues. CDR1 and CDR2 from the germline V gene are SGHDT and YYEEEE. V gave up 0 bases and J gave up 3 bases; unmatched junction bases: 2. The CDR3 coding sequence is TGTGCCAGCAGCTTGGCACAGGGGGTCTACGAGCAGTACTTC. Its translation: CASSLAQGVYEQYF.

The chain joins TRBV3-1 (or the pseudogene TRBV3-2) to TRBJ1-1; 8 nucleotides match TRBD1. This CDR3 is 13 amino acids long. Germline-derived CDR1 and CDR2 are LGHDT and YNNKEL (reference sequence). Unmatched junction bases numbered 9, after V lost 4 bases and J lost 11 bases. CDR3 region: CASSRETGAGAFF. CDR3 DNA: TGTGCCAGCAGCCGAGAGACAGGGGCAGGGGCTTTCTTT.

The chain recombines TRBV5-1 with TRBJ2-1; 8 nucleotides line up with TRBD1. Germline trimming cut 5 bases from V and 3 bases from J; bases unmatched to any gene: 10. There are 16 residues in the CDR3. Germline values: CDR1 SGHRS, CDR2 YFSETQ. CDR3 coding DNA: TGCGCCAGCAGTCCAGGGGGCGCATCGAACTACAATGAGCAGTTCTTC. Amino acid sequence: CASSPGGASNYNEQFF.

V gene TRBV5-4 combines with J gene TRBJ2-7; a weak D match, TRBD1 (6 bases). Germline CDR1 and CDR2: SGHNT and YYREEE (reference sequence). Trimming left V 0 bases short and J 0 bases short, with 10 bases between. The CDR3 sequence is 15 residues long. The CDR3 DNA reads as TGTGCCAGCAGCTTGGAACAGGGTACCTCCTACGAGCAGTACTTC. Encoded protein: CASSLEQGTSYEQYF.

V and J are TRBV19 and TRBJ1-3; a possible D gene is TRBD1 (5 bases). Per germline, CDR1 LNHDA and CDR2 SQIVND (reference sequence). The V and J ends lost 4 bases and 0 bases respectively, with 10 bases between them. The CDR3 has 15 amino acids. The CDR3 bases are TGTGCCAGTAGTAAGGGGCGGTACTCTGGAAACACCATATATTTT. Its protein is CASSKGRYSGNTIYF.

CDR3 loop: CASSPTGLGEKLFF. In nucleotides, the CDR3 is TGTGCCAGCAGCCCGACAGGTCTAGGGGAAAAACTGTTTTTT. J is TRBJ1-4 and V is TRBV7-8, with D possibly matching TRBD1 (6 bases). Germline CDR1 reads SGHVS; CDR2 reads FQNEAQ. The CDR3 is made up of 14 amino acids. The V end lost 5 bases, the J end lost 8 bases, and 15 bases lay between the germline ends.

V is TRBV5-6 and J is TRBJ2-7, with 8 bases aligning to TRBD2. With V trimmed by 1 base and J by 2 bases, 5 bases remained unmatched. CDR3 length: 15 residues. Germline CDR1 SGHDT, CDR2 YYEEEE. Written as DNA, the CDR3 is TGTGCCAGCAGCTTGATAGCGGGACAAACCTACGAGCAGTACTTC. As protein: CASSLIAGQTYEQYF.

This clone was seen a handful of times. The chain has TRBV13 and TRBJ1-5, with TRBD1 as a possible D gene (6 bases). CDR1 and CDR2 from the germline V gene are PRHDT and FYEKMQ (reference sequence). Trimming pared 3 bases from V and 6 bases from J, leaving 9 bases between. CDR3 size: 13 residues. The CDR3 DNA reads TGTGCCAGCAGCTTGAACAGGGCTCAGCCCCAGCATTTT. Its protein is CASSLNRAQPQHF.

The rearrangement joins TRBV28 to TRBJ1-6; D is ambiguous. Germline assignment: CDR1 MDHEN and CDR2 SYDVKM. V lost 10 bases, J lost 4 bases, and 11 bases lay in between. The CDR3 sequence is 13 residues long. CDR3 coding DNA: TGTGCCATCACCCGGGAGTATAATTCACCCCTCCACTTT. This codes for CAITREYNSPLHF.

CDR3 DNA sequence: TGTGCCAGCAGCTTATCCGGGGGGGCAGGGACCCAGTACTTC. Translated, it gives CASSLSGGAGTQYF. The chain combines TRBV7-9 with TRBJ2-5; 8 nucleotides line up with TRBD2. CDR3 length: 14 residues. CDR1 is SEHNR and CDR2 is FQNEAQ in the germline V gene (reference sequence). Trimming took 2 bases from V and 7 from J; bases not matched to a gene: 6.

The chain joins TRBV28 to TRBJ1-2; TRBD1 is a possible D gene (6 bases). This CDR3 is built from 15 residues. The V and J ends lost 6 bases and 5 bases respectively, with 19 bases between them. The germline V gene encodes CDR1 MDHEN and CDR2 SYDVKM. The CDR3 region is CASSLGSFRGYGYTF. The DNA of the CDR3 is TGTGCCAGCAGCTTAGGTTCCTTCAGGGGTTATGGCTACACCTTC.

V is TRBV6-5 and J is TRBJ2-7, with D tentatively TRBD1 (6 bases). Trimming took off 8 bases at V and 6 bases at J, with 17 bases between the two ends. CDR1 and CDR2 from the germline V gene are MNHEY and SVGAGI. CDR3 length equals 13 residues. CDR3 sequence (DNA): TGTGCCAGCGGGGATCACAGGGTTTCCGAGCAGTACTTC. Protein: CASGDHRVSEQYF.

A few counts support this clone. The V and J genes are TRBV28 and TRBJ2-7; tentatively, D is TRBD1 (6 bases). This CDR3 is 12 amino acids long. V dropped 1 base and J dropped 5 bases, with 6 bases sitting between them. Germline CDR1 and CDR2: MDHEN and SYDVKM. The CDR3 nucleotides read TGTGCCAGCAGTTTATCAGGGGACGAGCAGTACTTC. Translated, it gives CASSLSGDEQYF.

This clone showed up just a few times. This chain uses TRBV28 with TRBJ1-5, with D maybe TRBD1 (5 bases). Germline V gene data show CDR1 as MDHEN and CDR2 as SYDVKM. V dropped 3 bases and J dropped 6 bases, with 15 bases sitting between them. There are 15 residues in the CDR3. The CDR3 sequence: CASSFGHPRSQPQHF. The CDR3 DNA sequence: TGTGCCAGCAGTTTCGGACATCCCCGGAGTCAGCCCCAGCATTTT.

The chain carries TRBV7-9 and TRBJ1-1; the D gene is possibly TRBD1 (5 bases). V lost 7 bases and J lost 5, with 17 bases in between. Germline lookup yields CDR1 SEHNR and CDR2 FQNEAQ (reference sequence). This CDR3 has 14 residues. The CDR3 region has the DNA TGTGCCAGCACCCCCGGGGGAAGAAGGACTGAAGCTTTCTTT. Translating gives CASTPGGRRTEAFF.

The gene calls are TRBV11-2 and TRBJ1-1; D not resolved. Trimming cost V 6 bases and J 6 bases, with 11 bases left between them. The germline V gene has CDR1 SGHAT and CDR2 FQNNGV. The CDR3 covers 12 residues. CDR3 nucleotides: TGTGCCAGCAGGCGGGAGAGGGCTGAAGCTTTCTTT. It is translated as CASRRERAEAFF.